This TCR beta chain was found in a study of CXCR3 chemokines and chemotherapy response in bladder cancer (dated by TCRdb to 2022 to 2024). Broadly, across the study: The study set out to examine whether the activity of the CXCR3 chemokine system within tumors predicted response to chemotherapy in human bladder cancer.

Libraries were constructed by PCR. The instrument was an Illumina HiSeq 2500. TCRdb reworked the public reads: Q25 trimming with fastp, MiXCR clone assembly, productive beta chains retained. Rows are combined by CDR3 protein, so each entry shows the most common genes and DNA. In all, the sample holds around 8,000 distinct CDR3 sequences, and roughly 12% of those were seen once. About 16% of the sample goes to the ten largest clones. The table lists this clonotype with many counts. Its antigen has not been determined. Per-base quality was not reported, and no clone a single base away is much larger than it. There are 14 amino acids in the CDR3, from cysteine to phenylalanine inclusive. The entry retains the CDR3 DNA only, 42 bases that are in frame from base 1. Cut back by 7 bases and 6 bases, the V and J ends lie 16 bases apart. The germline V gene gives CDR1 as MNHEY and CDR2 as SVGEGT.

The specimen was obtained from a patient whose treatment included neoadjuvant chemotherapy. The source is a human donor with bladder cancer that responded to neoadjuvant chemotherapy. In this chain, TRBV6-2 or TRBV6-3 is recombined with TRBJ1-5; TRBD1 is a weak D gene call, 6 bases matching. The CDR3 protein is CASKTGLERQPQHF. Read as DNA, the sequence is TGTGCCAGCAAGACAGGACTAGAACGTCAGCCCCAGCATTTT.